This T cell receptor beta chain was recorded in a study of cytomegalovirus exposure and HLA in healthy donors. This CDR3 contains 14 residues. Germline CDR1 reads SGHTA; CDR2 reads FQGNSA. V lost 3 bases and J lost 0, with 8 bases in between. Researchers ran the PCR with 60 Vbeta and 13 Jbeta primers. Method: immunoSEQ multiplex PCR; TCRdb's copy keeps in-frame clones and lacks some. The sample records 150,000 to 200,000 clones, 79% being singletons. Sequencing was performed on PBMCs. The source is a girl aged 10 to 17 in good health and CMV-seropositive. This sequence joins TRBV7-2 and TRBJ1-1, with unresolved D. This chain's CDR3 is CASSFSLMNTEAFF. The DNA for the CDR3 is TGTGCCAGCAGCTTCAGTCTCATGAACACTGAAGCTTTCTTT.